One T cell receptor beta chain is described in this entry. Its target is not known. The sample originates from a study of blood T cells in healthy people across ages. Overall study results and limits: Whereas aged donors had fewer naive CD4+ cells, long-lived donors had more of them and higher diversity. When one million T cells were used, diversity estimates were thought to be underestimates.

Extractions gave at least 5 micrograms of total RNA per sample. It was with a sample-barcoded 5' primer and a J-beta primer mix that a second PCR of roughly 7 to 12 cycles was run. All cDNA molecules were each tagged by a template-switch adaptor with 12 random nucleotides. MiXCR, run by TCRdb on the 5' RACE reads, gives a single entry per CDR3 protein. The sample holds about 1,800,000 distinct CDR3 sequences, approximately 30% seen once. The germline V gene has CDR1 SGHVS and CDR2 FNYEAQ. The CDR3 runs 11 residues. The sequence was collected from a woman aged 25 to 39 in good health. The genes are TRBV7-6 and TRBJ2-4; D is perhaps TRBD2 (7 bases). Near its end, the DNA agrees better with TRBJ2-7, so the J call may be wrong. The sample was blood. Written as DNA, the CDR3 is TGTGCCAGCGGGGGGGCTGCCGAGCAGTACTTC. This sequence encodes CASGGAAEQYF.